This T cell receptor (beta chain) is drawn from a study of OX40 agonist ivuxolimab in advanced cancers. As for the study in general: The patients' treatment was ivuxolimab, an agonistic anti-OX40 (CD134) antibody. One hepatocellular carcinoma and a couple of cutaneous melanoma patients partially responded.

With respect to this clone: The antigen is unknown.

Study-wide points: Expanded clones tended on average to be more numerous among CD8+ T cells than CD4+.

Blood sampling took place at baseline, cycle 4 day 1, and cycle 7 day 1. The table came from immunoSEQ multiplex PCR; TCRdb's copy has only in-frame clones and leaves some out. The profile shows some 94,000 clones, about 96% of them singletons. The source was CD4+ or CD8+ T cells sorted from blood, collected in a trial of the OX40 agonist ivuxolimab. This sequence was found in an adult with an advanced solid tumor such as melanoma, head and neck, liver or kidney cancer.

The CDR3 here is CASSLDRGLGTNEKLFF. The DNA for the CDR3 is TGTGCCAGCAGTTTGGACAGGGGGCTTGGGACTAATGAAAAACTGTTTTTT. The genes are TRBV9 and TRBJ1-4, with 11 positions matching TRBD1. The CDR3 runs to 17 residues. Trimming at V came to 5 bases and at J to 2 bases, leaving 8 bases not matched to a gene. Germline V gives CDR1 SGDLS, CDR2 YYNGEE. Based on the CDR3 plus reference TRBV9 and TRBJ1-4, the full variable domain is DSGVTQTPKHLITATGQRVTLRCSPRSGDLSVYWYQQSLDQGLQFLIQYYNGEERAKGNILERFSAQQFPDLHSELNLSSLELGDSALYFCASSLDRGLGTNEKLFFGSGTQLSVL.